This T cell receptor beta chain is drawn from a study of immune evolution from preneoplasia to lung adenocarcinoma (TCRdb year 2021). Looking at the study overall: No AAH lesions showed HLA loss of heterozygosity, compared with roughly 7% of AIS, approximately 15% of MIA and roughly a third of ADC lesions. The study combined immune gene expression, TCR sequencing and multiplex immunofluorescence to profile immune contexture across lung adenocarcinoma precursors and invasive adenocarcinoma. Resected precursor lesions (AAH, AIS, MIA) and invasive adenocarcinomas were each compared against paired morphologically normal lung tissue. Sample size was determined by specimen availability and not by a prior power calculation. The immune data were combined with whole exome sequencing and methylation data from the same cohort of nodules. In total, the cohort included 50 to 65 patients with pulmonary nodules, all of whom underwent surgical resection. TCR sequencing data were obtained from 51 patients. It was reported in the study that about a hundred samples were used for TCR sequencing. Class I HLA alleles were inferred from exome data with POLYSOLVER, and allele-specific HLA loss was detected with LOHHLA.

V is clipped by 4 bases and J by 3 bases, and the sequence between their germline boundaries is 13 bases long. The CDR3 goes from the cysteine to the phenylalanine over 15 residues. Just CDR3 DNA is preserved here, 45 bases in frame from base 1. Via the germline V gene, CDR1 is SGHRS and CDR2 YFSETQ. The immunoSEQ hsTCRbeta Kit was used to sequence TCR beta CDR3 regions from DNA. In the source study's methods: The ImmunoSEQ Analyzer was used to analyse the TCR sequencing data. T cell clonality was defined as 1 minus Pielou's evenness, as computed on productive rearrangements. T cell diversity was measured with the inverse Simpson index on productive templates. T cell density was TCR beta template counts normalized to usable DNA, estimated by amplifying and sequencing housekeeping genes. TCR metrics were compared across histologic stages using two-sided Kruskal-Wallis tests. TCRdb obtained this table from immuneACCESS and retained in-frame rearrangements with V and J assigned. These tables miss some clones; where compared with another copy, unresolved V genes account for less than half of the shortfall, and the remainder is unexplained. V and J calls and clone size are as listed in that table; D and trimming were resolved from the DNA. This sample has 20,000 to 30,000 clones in its table, and 74% of those were observed once. The leading ten clones occupy 4.5% to 7% of the sample.

Results the study describes overall, beyond this receptor: Normal lung showed the highest clonality, whereas later-stage lesions appeared to have higher T cell density and diversity but lower clonality. Findings were based on association rather than direct causation; larger cohorts with long-term follow-up and longitudinal biopsies were deemed needed. Normal lung had the highest top T cell clone frequencies, and these frequencies appeared to fall progressively from AAH through AIS, MIA and invasive adenocarcinoma. All patients were from Japan and China, so applicability to Western populations was uncertain. Compared with EGFR-mutant or double wild-type lesions, KRAS-mutant nodules had the highest T cell clonality.

This clone was detected only a few times. This clone's antigen is unknown. The input lacks base qualities; no much larger clone sits a single base away. Resection was performed on patients in Japan or China between the mid-2010s and the late 2010s. Two lung cancer pathologists independently confirmed the histologic diagnosis of each case on H&E slides. Premalignant or tumor cells were enriched for nucleic acid extraction by macro-dissection performed after pathologic assessment. FFPE tissue was used for DNA isolation with the AllPrep DNA/RNA FFPE Kit. Sequencing input: FFPE invasive lung adenocarcinoma tissue. Taken with the paper, the label for cell subset or site translates to: frankly invasive lung adenocarcinoma (ADC). The source of this sequence is a person aged 60 to 70 with invasive lung adenocarcinoma. Some clones in this sample may be carry-over from other donors' samples. Rearrangement joined TRBV5-1 to TRBJ2-2; no D gene can be assigned with confidence. In nucleotides, the sequence is TGCGCCAGCAGCCCCGGGCAGTTGGACACCGGGGAGCTGTTTTTT. It specifies CASSPGQLDTGELFF.